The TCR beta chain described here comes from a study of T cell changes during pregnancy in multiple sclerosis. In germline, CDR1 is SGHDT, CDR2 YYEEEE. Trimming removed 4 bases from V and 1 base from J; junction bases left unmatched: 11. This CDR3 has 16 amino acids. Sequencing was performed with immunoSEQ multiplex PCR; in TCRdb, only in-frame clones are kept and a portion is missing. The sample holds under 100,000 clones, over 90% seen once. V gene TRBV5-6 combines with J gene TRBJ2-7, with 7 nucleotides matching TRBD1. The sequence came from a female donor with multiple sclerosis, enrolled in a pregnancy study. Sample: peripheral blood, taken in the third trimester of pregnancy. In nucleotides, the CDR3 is TGTGCCAGCAGCCGACCCGACAGGGCAGTTTCCTACGAGCAGTACTTC. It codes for CASSRPDRAVSYEQYF.